The present T cell receptor beta chain was sequenced within a study of blood T cell repertoires in COVID-19. There are 15 residues in the CDR3. V dropped 0 bases and J dropped 3; count of bases not matched to a gene: 3. Per germline, CDR1 SGHRS and CDR2 YFSETQ. TCRdb's copy holds only in-frame clones and misses some; the assay was immunoSEQ multiplex PCR. The table lists nearly 200,000 clones, around four fifths of them singletons, with 20% in the top ten. This clonotype was obtained from a human donor in a cohort sampled during active COVID-19. The V gene is TRBV5-1, the J gene TRBJ2-1; 7 nucleotides align to TRBD2. The sample was peripheral blood. This chain's CDR3 is CASSLGGRYYNEQFF. The DNA for the CDR3 is TGCGCCAGCAGCTTGGGCGGGAGATACTACAATGAGCAGTTCTTC.